Following are 10 T cell receptor beta chains from one sample sequenced in a study of cytomegalovirus exposure and HLA in healthy donors (dated by TCRdb to between 2016 and 2019). Libraries were built with the immunoSEQ multiplex PCR assay. For the multiplex PCR, a mixture combining 60 forward primers for TCR Vbeta segments and 13 reverse primers for TCR Jbeta segments was used. Sourced from immuneACCESS, this table was stored by TCRdb with only in-frame sequences that have V and J called. A share of the clones is absent; for the studies checked, an unresolved V gene accounts for under half, and the remainder has no known explanation. For this sample there are almost 200,000 clones; about 76% appear just once. The leading ten clones occupy around 0.38% of the sample. Source material: PBMCs. The receptors here all came from a male donor in good health and CMV-seropositive.

This chain connects TRBV5-1 to TRBJ1-4, with 9 bases identical to TRBD1. The CDR3 length is 15 residues. Germline values: CDR1 SGHRS, CDR2 YFSETQ. The trim removed 4 bases at V and 5 bases at J, leaving 6 bases unmatched. The CDR3 nucleotides are TGCGCCAGCAGCCGCCCGGGACAGGGCAATGAAAAACTGTTTTTT. Protein: CASSRPGQGNEKLFF.

The chain couples TRBV6-5 to TRBJ2-3, with TRBD2 as a possible D gene (5 bases). Trimming left V 8 bases short and J 2 bases short, with 14 bases between. The CDR3 length is 14 residues. Germline V gene sequence: CDR1 MNHEY, CDR2 SVGAGI. The CDR3: CASSSEGDTDTQYF. CDR3 sequence (DNA): TGTGCCAGCTCGTCCGAGGGCGACACAGATACGCAGTATTTT.

The gene calls are TRBV6-5 and TRBJ2-5; 7 bases map to TRBD2. The assigned J gene may be wrong: the sequence end matches TRBJ2-7 better. Germline CDR1 is MNHEY and CDR2 is SVGAGI. This CDR3 has 15 residues. CDR3 amino acids: CASSYSTGGGYEQYF. CDR3 in DNA: TGTGCCAGCAGTTACTCGACGGGGGGAGGTTACGAGCAGTACTTC.

This sequence joins TRBV4-1 and TRBJ1-2; 8 bases match TRBD1. CDR3 length equals 15 residues. The J segment lost 2 bases and the V segment lost 1 base, leaving 3 bases of the junction unmatched. The germline CDR1 and CDR2 sequences are MGHRA and YSYEKL. The CDR3 coding sequence is TGCGCCAGCAGCCAAGGGGACAGGCCAAACTATGGCTACACCTTC. It codes for CASSQGDRPNYGYTF.

The chain combines TRBV11-3 with TRBJ2-7; 11 bases agree with TRBD1. J was trimmed by 0 bases and V by 5 bases; bases with no gene match: 3. The CDR3 loop spans 15 amino acids. CDR1 and CDR2 from the germline V gene are SGHNT and YENEEA. The CDR3 loop reads CASSQGQGVSYEQYF. For the CDR3, the DNA is TGTGCCAGCAGCCAGGGACAGGGGGTCTCCTACGAGCAGTACTTC. The variable domain in full, with the rest retrieved from reference TRBV11-3 and TRBJ2-7, is EAGVVQSPRYKIIEKKQPVAFWCNPISGHNTLYWYLQNLGQGPELLIRYENEEAVDDSQLPKDRFSAERLKGVDSTLKIQPAELGDSAVYLCASSQGQGVSYEQYFGPGTRLTVT.

The chain recombines TRBV7-6 with TRBJ2-6; TRBD2 aligns across 9 bases. The germline CDR1 and CDR2 sequences are SGHVS and FNYEAQ. V shed 5 bases and J 0 bases; nucleotides not matched to a gene: 8. The CDR3 sequence is 18 residues long. This chain's CDR3 is CASSPRAGGNSGANVLTF. For the CDR3, the DNA is TGTGCCAGCAGCCCCCGGGCGGGAGGGAACTCTGGGGCCAACGTCCTGACTTTC.

A single count supports this clone. At one of its ends the junction is not consistent with the germline gene, which may arise from a read error. The rearrangement joins TRBV23-1 to TRBJ2-7, with 9 bases that match TRBD2. TRBV23-1 is recorded as an ORF, its role being uncertain. This CDR3 spans 13 amino acids. This CDR3 is CASSQPRRGGKHF. CDR3 in DNA: TGCGCCAGCAGTCAGCCCAGGCGGGGGGGTAAACACTTC.

V and J are TRBV7-2 and TRBJ2-3, with D possibly matching TRBD2 (5 bases). CDR1 is SGHTA, CDR2 FQGNSA, per germline. The length of the CDR3 is 14 residues. Trimming left V 5 bases short and J 3 bases short, with 12 bases between. CDR3 sequence: CASSDWRRTDTQYF. The DNA for the CDR3 is TGTGCCAGCAGCGACTGGAGGAGGACAGATACGCAGTATTTT.

The chain employs TRBV7-2 and TRBJ1-5; D not certain. The CDR3 has 14 residues. The germline gives CDR1 SGHTA, CDR2 FQGNSA. V was clipped by 0 bases and J by 4 bases, with 7 bases between them. This CDR3 reads CASSLASGNQPQHF. The CDR3 nucleotides are TGTGCCAGCAGCTTAGCATCGGGGAATCAGCCCCAGCATTTT.

The rearrangement joins TRBV6-5 to TRBJ1-5, with 8 bases matching TRBD1. Germline V lookup: CDR1 MNHEY, CDR2 SVGAGI. J lost 0 bases, V lost 6 bases, and 4 bases had no gene match. The CDR3 runs 15 residues. CDR3 region: CASRLQGDSNQPQHF. The CDR3, as DNA: TGTGCCAGCAGGTTACAGGGGGATAGCAATCAGCCCCAGCATTTT.